One sample yielded the 20 T cell receptor beta chains listed below, sequenced in a study of T-cell memory formation after mild COVID-19 listed by TCRdb under 2021. Receptor amplification or capture employed 5' RACE. Sequencing took place on an Illumina NovaSeq 6000. In-frame beta chains were kept once TCRdb had trimmed the public reads at Q25 with fastp and called clones with MiXCR. Every CDR3 protein is listed once, alongside the most common genes and DNA of its rows. Present in this sample are under 450,000 distinct CDR3 sequences, less than 25% of which were seen just once. 10% to 15% of the sample is in the top ten clones. Input material: PBMCs or a T cell subset sorted from them (not recorded which). These receptors were collected from an adult woman who had mild COVID-19 (a few samples of this study predate the infection). The sample titles of this study are shuffled in the database, so cell type and time point are left out; the donor was told from shared clones.

The J gene is TRBJ1-1, the V gene TRBV5-1; TRBD1 might be the D (5 bases). The CDR3 extends over 14 amino acids. Trimming stripped 6 bases from V and 2 bases from J, with 14 bases between. From germline, CDR1 is SGHRS and CDR2 YFSETQ. The CDR3 coding sequence is TGCGCCAGCACCGCGGGACTGGAAAACACTGAAGCTTTCTTT. It specifies CASTAGLENTEAFF.

The gene calls are TRBV7-9 and TRBJ1-1; D may be TRBD1 (5 bases). V was cut by 5 bases and J by 4 bases, with 14 bases left in between. CDR1 is SEHNR, CDR2 FQNEAQ, per germline (reference sequence). The CDR3 is made up of 14 amino acids. This CDR3 is CASSRVTGGTEAFF. CDR3 nucleotide sequence: TGTGCCAGCAGCCGGGTCACCGGGGGCACTGAAGCTTTCTTT.

The V gene is TRBV28, the J gene TRBJ2-3; D possibly corresponds to TRBD2 (6 bases). V was shortened by 5 bases and J by 12 bases, with 15 bases between the two germline ends. Looked up from germline, CDR1 is MDHEN and CDR2 is SYDVKM. The CDR3 covers 12 residues. The CDR3 DNA reads as TGTGCCAGCAGTCTCTCGGAGGGGTCCCAGTATTTT. Translated: CASSLSEGSQYF.

To note about this clonotype: Mismatch with germline at one junction end may stem from a read error. This rearrangement joins TRBV7-6 to TRBJ1-1; TRBD1 might be the D (6 bases). Germline values: CDR1 SGHVS, CDR2 FNYEAQ. CDR3 length equals 14 residues. The DNA for the CDR3 is TGTGCCAGCAGCCCATCGGGGGGCGCGACTGTAGCTTTCTTT. It encodes CASSPSGGATVAFF.

The chain couples TRBV6-6 to TRBJ1-5; perhaps TRBD1 as D (5 bases). The V end was cut by 4 bases, the J end by 0 bases, with 10 bases between. CDR3 length: 15 amino acids. Germline V CDR1 and CDR2: MNHNY, SVGAGI (reference sequence). The CDR3: CASSSSGNSNQPQHF. Here the CDR3 DNA reads TGTGCCAGCAGTTCATCAGGGAATAGCAATCAGCCCCAGCATTTT.

This clonotype was picked up a small number of times. The V gene is TRBV6-5, the J gene TRBJ2-4; 9 bases line up with TRBD1. The CDR3 covers 18 residues. Losses at the gene ends were 0 bases for V and 1 base for J; bases not matched to a gene: 7. Germline assignment: CDR1 MNHEY and CDR2 SVGAGI. CDR3 coding DNA: TGTGCCAGCAGTTACTCGTTCTCTGACAGGGGGGCCAAAAACATTCAGTACTTC. This codes for CASSYSFSDRGAKNIQYF.

This clonotype was counted between two and nine times. The chain uses TRBV13 and TRBJ2-7; D possibly matches TRBD1 or TRBD2 (5 bases each). Trimming shortened V by 6 bases and J by 2 bases, and 17 bases separated the two germline ends. Germline assignment: CDR1 PRHDT and CDR2 FYEKMQ (reference sequence). The CDR3 runs to 15 residues. CDR3 amino acids: CASSPAGTVPYEQYF. The CDR3, as DNA: TGTGCCAGCAGTCCGGCCGGGACCGTACCCTACGAGCAGTACTTC.

The rearrangement links TRBV6-6 to TRBJ2-7, with TRBD1 identical over 8 bases. The CDR3 totals 14 residues. V shed 2 bases, J shed 3 bases, and the junction held 3 bases outside the gene matches. Per the germline V gene, CDR1 is MNHNY and CDR2 is SVGAGI (reference sequence). CDR3 amino acids: CASSYPGTGYEQYF. CDR3 DNA sequence: TGTGCCAGCAGTTACCCCGGGACAGGCTACGAGCAGTACTTC.

This clonotype was observed a handful of times. The chain uses TRBV7-2 and TRBJ2-3; no clear D gene. Per germline, CDR1 SGHTA and CDR2 FQGNSA. Trimming stripped 3 bases from V and 1 base from J, with 8 bases between. The CDR3 loop spans 14 amino acids. CDR3 residues: CASSLRVGTDTQYF. DNA of the CDR3: TGTGCCAGCAGCTTGAGAGTAGGCACAGATACGCAGTATTTT.

The J gene is TRBJ1-2, the V gene TRBV29-1; D not certain. CDR1 is SQVTM and CDR2 is ANQGSEA in the germline V gene. Between the trimmed V and J ends, which lost 5 bases and 8 bases, there was a span of 18 bases. The CDR3 is 13 amino acids. Here the CDR3 reads CSVRRPLPKGYTF. The CDR3 nucleotides are TGCAGCGTTCGCAGACCGCTACCAAAAGGCTACACCTTC.

This clonotype was observed a few times. This sequence joins TRBV7-9 and TRBJ2-3; D unclear. The V gene's germline CDR1 is SEHNR and CDR2 FQNEAQ (reference sequence). This CDR3 comprises 14 residues. Between the trimmed V and J ends, which lost 1 base and 5 bases, there was a span of 10 bases. CDR3 in amino acids: CASSLEAARDTQYF. DNA of the CDR3: TGTGCCAGCAGCTTAGAGGCGGCCAGAGATACGCAGTATTTT.

This clonotype has only a few counts. This sequence joins TRBV5-5 and TRBJ2-1; D might be TRBD1 or TRBD2, each matching 6 bases. Germline values: CDR1 SGHKS, CDR2 YYEKEE (reference sequence). This CDR3 spans 17 amino acids. The germline V and J ends were trimmed by 1 base and 0 bases, with 14 bases remaining between them. CDR3 amino acids: CASSLHPGAHSYNEQFF. The CDR3 bases are TGTGCCAGCAGCTTGCATCCGGGGGCCCACTCCTACAATGAGCAGTTCTTC.

The chain employs TRBV7-9 and TRBJ1-1; no definite D call. The CDR3 totals 16 residues. The germline V gene has CDR1 SEHNR and CDR2 FQNEAQ (reference sequence). The ends were cut back, 5 bases at V and 1 base at J, with 17 bases in the middle. CDR3 in amino acids: CASSPSMMGWNTEAFF. The CDR3 DNA reads TGTGCCAGCAGCCCAAGTATGATGGGATGGAACACTGAAGCTTTCTTT.

This clonotype was recorded a few times. The CDR3 bases are TGTGCCAGCACCGAGGGGGGTAGTGAGACCCAGTACTTC. Translation gives CASTEGGSETQYF. The chain combines TRBV2 with TRBJ2-5; D possibly uses TRBD1 or TRBD2 (6 bases each). CDR1 and CDR2 from the germline V gene are SNHLY and FYNNEI. The CDR3 has 13 residues. V lost 7 bases and J 5 bases, leaving 14 bases between the germline ends.

This clonotype was seen repeatedly, ten times or more. The chain combines TRBV25-1 with TRBJ2-3; maybe TRBD2 (6 bases). This CDR3 has 19 residues. Germline values: CDR1 MGHDK, CDR2 SYGVNS. With 7 bases removed from V and 5 bases from J, the gap between germline ends came to 31 bases. The CDR3, as DNA: TGTGCCAGCACCGGAGTGGTGTCTCTGGGAGGCCGCCTAAAAGATACGCAGTATTTT. It specifies CASTGVVSLGGRLKDTQYF.

This clonotype was seen only a few times. This rearrangement joins TRBV7-9 to TRBJ2-3, with 9 nucleotides matching TRBD2. Trimming at V came to 5 bases and at J to 5 bases, leaving 11 bases not matched to a gene. Germline CDR1 SEHNR, CDR2 FQNEAQ (reference sequence). The length of the CDR3 is 16 residues. CDR3 loop: CASSPTRRGGVDTQYF. CDR3 nucleotide sequence: TGTGCCAGCAGCCCAACGAGGCGGGGGGGCGTAGATACGCAGTATTTT.

This chain joins TRBV20-1 and TRBJ2-1; D is ambiguous. Germline V gives CDR1 DFQATT, CDR2 SNEGSKA (reference sequence). The CDR3 runs 12 residues. The V end was cut by 2 bases, the J end by 12 bases, with 14 bases between. The CDR3 here is CSARRTDWGQFF. CDR3 DNA: TGCAGTGCTAGAAGGACCGATTGGGGGCAGTTCTTC.

The table lists this clonotype with a count of one. The chain employs TRBV18 and TRBJ1-2; perhaps TRBD1 as D (6 bases). CDR3 length equals 15 residues. Looked up from germline, CDR1 is KGHSH and CDR2 is LQKENI. Trimming stripped 2 bases from V and 3 bases from J, with 13 bases between. Written as DNA, the CDR3 is TGTGCCAGCTCACCAATGGGGGCAGCAGACTATGGCTACACCTTC. Translated, it gives CASSPMGAADYGYTF.

The rearrangement joins TRBV4-2 to TRBJ1-2; the match to TRBD1 covers 12 bases. The CDR3 sequence is 17 residues long. Germline-derived CDR1 and CDR2 are LGHNA and YNFKEQ. The trim removed 2 bases at V and 4 bases at J, leaving 8 bases unmatched. CDR3 loop: CASSQPGQGARGYGYTF. CDR3 bases: TGTGCCAGCAGCCAACCGGGACAGGGGGCGCGGGGCTATGGCTACACCTTC.

The genes are TRBV24-1 and TRBJ2-2; TRBD1 is a possible D gene (5 bases). V was trimmed by 9 bases and J by 7 bases, leaving 14 bases between them. This CDR3 has 13 residues. From germline, CDR1 is KGHDR and CDR2 SFDVKD. Here the CDR3 reads CATANLGVGELFF. The CDR3 DNA sequence: TGTGCCACCGCAAATTTAGGGGTCGGGGAGCTGTTTTTT.